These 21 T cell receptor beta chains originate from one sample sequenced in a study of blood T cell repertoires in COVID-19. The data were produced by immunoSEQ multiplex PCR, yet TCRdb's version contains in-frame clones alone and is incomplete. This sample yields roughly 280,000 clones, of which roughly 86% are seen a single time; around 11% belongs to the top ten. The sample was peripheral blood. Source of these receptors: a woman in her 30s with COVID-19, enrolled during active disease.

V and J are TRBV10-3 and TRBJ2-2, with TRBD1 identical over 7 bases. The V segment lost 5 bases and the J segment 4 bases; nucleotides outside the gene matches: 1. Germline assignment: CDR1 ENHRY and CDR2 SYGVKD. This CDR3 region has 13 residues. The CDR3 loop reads CAISRQGTGELFF. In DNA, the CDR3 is TGTGCCATCAGTAGACAGGGCACCGGGGAGCTGTTTTTT.

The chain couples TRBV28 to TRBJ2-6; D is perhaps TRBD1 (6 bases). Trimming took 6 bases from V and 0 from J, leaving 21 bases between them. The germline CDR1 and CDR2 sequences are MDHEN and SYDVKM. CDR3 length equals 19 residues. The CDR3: CASRLQGADHLSGANVLTF. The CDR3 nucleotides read TGTGCCAGCAGATTACAGGGCGCAGATCATCTCTCTGGGGCCAACGTCCTGACTTTC.

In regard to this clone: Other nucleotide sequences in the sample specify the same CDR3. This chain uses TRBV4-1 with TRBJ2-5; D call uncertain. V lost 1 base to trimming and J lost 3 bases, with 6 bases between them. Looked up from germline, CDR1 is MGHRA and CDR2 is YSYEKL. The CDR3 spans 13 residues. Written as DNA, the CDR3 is TGCGCCAGCAGCCAAGCAACGGAAGAGACCCAGTACTTC. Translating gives CASSQATEETQYF.

The CDR3 loop is CASSLEGGSSYNEQFF. CDR3 DNA: TGTGCCAGCAGCTTGGAGGGCGGGAGCTCCTACAATGAGCAGTTCTTC. V is TRBV5-4 and J is TRBJ2-1; 7 bases match TRBD2. Per germline, CDR1 SGHNT and CDR2 YYREEE (reference sequence). V dropped 0 bases and J dropped 0; count of bases not matched to a gene: 3. This CDR3 has 16 amino acids. Using reference TRBV5-4 and TRBJ2-1 for the parts outside the CDR3, the full variable domain is ETGVTQSPTHLIKTRGQQVTLRCSSQSGHNTVSWYQQALGQGPQFIFQYYREEENGRGNFPPRFSGLQFPNYSSELNVNALELDDSALYLCASSLEGGSSYNEQFFGPGTRLTVL.

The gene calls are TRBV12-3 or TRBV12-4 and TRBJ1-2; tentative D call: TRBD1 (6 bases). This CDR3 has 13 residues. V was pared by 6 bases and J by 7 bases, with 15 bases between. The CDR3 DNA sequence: TGTGCCAGCAGAGCCGACAGGTTCGGTGGCTACACCTTC. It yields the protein CASRADRFGGYTF.

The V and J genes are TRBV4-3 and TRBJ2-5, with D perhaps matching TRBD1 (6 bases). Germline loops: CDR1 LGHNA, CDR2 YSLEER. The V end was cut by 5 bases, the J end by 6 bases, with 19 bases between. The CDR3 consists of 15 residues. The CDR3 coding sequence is TGCGCCAGCAGCGCCAATCAGGGGCGCCTGCAGACCCAGTACTTC. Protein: CASSANQGRLQTQYF.

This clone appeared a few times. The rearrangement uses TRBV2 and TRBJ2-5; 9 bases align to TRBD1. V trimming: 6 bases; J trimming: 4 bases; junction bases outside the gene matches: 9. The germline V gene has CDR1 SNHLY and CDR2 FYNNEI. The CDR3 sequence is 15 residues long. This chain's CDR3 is CASSGGQGQGETQYF. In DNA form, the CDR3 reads TGTGCCAGCAGCGGGGGACAGGGTCAGGGAGAGACCCAGTACTTC. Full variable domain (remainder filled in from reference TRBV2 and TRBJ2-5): EPEVTQTPSHQVTQMGQEVILRCVPISNHLYFYWYRQILGQKVEFLVSFYNNEISEKSEIFDDQFSVERPDGSNFTLKIRSTKLEDSAMYFCASSGGQGQGETQYFGPGTRLLVL.

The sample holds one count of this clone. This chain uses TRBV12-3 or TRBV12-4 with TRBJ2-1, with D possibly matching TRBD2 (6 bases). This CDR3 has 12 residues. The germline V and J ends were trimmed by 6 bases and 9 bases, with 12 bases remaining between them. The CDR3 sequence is CASRIRGTEQFF. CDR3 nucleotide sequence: TGTGCCAGCAGGATCCGGGGGACTGAGCAGTTCTTC.

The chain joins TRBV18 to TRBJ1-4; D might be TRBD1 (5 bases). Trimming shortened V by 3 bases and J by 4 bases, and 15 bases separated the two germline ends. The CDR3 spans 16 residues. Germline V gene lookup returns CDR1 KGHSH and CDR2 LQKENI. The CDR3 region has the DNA TGTGCCAGCTCACCCCTCCCCGACAGCTTTAATGAAAAACTGTTTTTT. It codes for CASSPLPDSFNEKLFF.

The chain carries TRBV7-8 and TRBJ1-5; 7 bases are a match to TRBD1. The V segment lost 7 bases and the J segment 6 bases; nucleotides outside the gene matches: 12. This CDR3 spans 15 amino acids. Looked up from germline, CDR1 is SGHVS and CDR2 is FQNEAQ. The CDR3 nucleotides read TGTGCCAGCACAACGCCTGACAGGGTCAGTCAGCCCCAGCATTTT. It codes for CASTTPDRVSQPQHF.

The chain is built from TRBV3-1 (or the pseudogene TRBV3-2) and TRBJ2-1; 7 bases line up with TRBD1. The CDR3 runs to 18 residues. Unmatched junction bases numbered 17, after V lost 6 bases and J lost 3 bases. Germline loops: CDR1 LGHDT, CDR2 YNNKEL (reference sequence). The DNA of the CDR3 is TGTGCCAGCAGGATACAGGGGCAGGGCAACCTGATCTACAATGAGCAGTTCTTC. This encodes CASRIQGQGNLIYNEQFF.

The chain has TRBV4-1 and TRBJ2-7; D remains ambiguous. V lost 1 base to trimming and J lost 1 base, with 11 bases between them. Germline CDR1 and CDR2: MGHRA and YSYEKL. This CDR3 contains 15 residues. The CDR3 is CASSQGTFGSYEQYF. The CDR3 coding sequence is TGCGCCAGCAGCCAAGGAACTTTCGGGTCCTACGAGCAGTACTTC.

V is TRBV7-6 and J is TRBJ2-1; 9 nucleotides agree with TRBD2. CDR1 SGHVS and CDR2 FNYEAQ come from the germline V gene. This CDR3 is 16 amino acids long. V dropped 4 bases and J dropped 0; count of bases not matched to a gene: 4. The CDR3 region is CASSSGTSLSYNEQFF. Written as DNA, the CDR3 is TGTGCCAGCAGCTCCGGGACTAGCCTCTCCTACAATGAGCAGTTCTTC. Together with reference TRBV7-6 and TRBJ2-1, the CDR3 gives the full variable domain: GAGVSQSPRYKVTKRGQDVALRCDPISGHVSLYWYRQALGQGPEFLTYFNYEAQQDKSGLPNDRFSAERPEGSISTLTIQRTEQRDSAMYRCASSSGTSLSYNEQFFGPGTRLTVL.

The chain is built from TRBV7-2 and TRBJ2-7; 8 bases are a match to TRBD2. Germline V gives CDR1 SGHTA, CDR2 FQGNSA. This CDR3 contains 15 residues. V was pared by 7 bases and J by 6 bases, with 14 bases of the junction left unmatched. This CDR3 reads CASNTRGTRGGEQYF. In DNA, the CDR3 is TGTGCCAGCAATACGCGGGGGACCCGGGGGGGCGAGCAGTACTTC. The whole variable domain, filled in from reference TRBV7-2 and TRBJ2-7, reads GAGVSQSPSNKVTEKGKDVELRCDPISGHTALYWYRQSLGQGLEFLIYFQGNSAPDKSGLPSDRFSAERTGGSVSTLTIQRTQQEDSAVYLCASNTRGTRGGEQYFGPGTRLTVT.

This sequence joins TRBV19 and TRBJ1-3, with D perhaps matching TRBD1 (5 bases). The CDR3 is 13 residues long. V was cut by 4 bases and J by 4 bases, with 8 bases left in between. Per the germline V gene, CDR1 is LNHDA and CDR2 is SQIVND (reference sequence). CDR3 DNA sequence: TGTGCCAGTAGTACCCGACAGGGAAACACCATATATTTT. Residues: CASSTRQGNTIYF.

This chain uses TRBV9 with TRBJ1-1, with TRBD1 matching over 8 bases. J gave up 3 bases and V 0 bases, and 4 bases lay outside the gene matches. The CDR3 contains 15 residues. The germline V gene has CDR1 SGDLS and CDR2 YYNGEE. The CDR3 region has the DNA TGTGCCAGCAGCGTAGAACAGGGGGTCCACACTGAAGCTTTCTTT. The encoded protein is CASSVEQGVHTEAFF.

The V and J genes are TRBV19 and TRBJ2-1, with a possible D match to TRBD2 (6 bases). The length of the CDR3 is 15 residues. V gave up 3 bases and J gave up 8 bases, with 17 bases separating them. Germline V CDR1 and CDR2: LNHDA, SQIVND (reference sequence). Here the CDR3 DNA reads TGTGCCAGTAGTATTGGTTCGGGGGTGGGGTATGAGCAGTTCTTC. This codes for CASSIGSGVGYEQFF. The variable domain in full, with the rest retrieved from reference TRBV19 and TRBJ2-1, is DGGITQSPKYLFRKEGQNVTLSCEQNLNHDAMYWYRQDPGQGLRLIYYSQIVNDFQKGDIAEGYSVSREKKESFPLTVTSAQKNPTAFYLCASSIGSGVGYEQFFGPGTRLTVL.

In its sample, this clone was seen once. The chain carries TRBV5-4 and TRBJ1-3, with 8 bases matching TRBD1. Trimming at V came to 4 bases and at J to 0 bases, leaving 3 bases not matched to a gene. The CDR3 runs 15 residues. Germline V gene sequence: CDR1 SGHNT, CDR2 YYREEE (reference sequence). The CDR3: CASSPTGGSGNTIYF. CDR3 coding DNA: TGTGCCAGCAGCCCTACAGGGGGCTCTGGAAACACCATATATTTT.

Here the CDR3 DNA reads TGTGCCAGCAGTTTATCGATAGCTGGAAACACCATATATTTT. This sequence encodes CASSLSIAGNTIYF. This chain links TRBV27 with TRBJ1-3; D uncertain. V was shortened by 0 bases and J by 2 bases, with 5 bases between the two germline ends. Germline-derived CDR1 and CDR2 are MNHEY and SMNVEV (reference sequence). The CDR3 is 14 residues long.

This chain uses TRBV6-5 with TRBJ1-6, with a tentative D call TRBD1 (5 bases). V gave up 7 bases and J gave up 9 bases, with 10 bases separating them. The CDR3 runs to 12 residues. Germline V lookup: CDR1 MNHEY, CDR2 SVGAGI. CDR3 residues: CASTRGSSPLHF. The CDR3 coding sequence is TGTGCCAGCACCCGGGGGAGTTCACCCCTCCACTTT.

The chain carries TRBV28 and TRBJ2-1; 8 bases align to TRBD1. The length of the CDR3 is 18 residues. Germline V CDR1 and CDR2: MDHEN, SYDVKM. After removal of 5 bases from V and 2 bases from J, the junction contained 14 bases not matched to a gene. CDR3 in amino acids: CASSLFTGQARAYNEQFF. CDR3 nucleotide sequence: TGTGCCAGCAGTCTATTTACGGGACAGGCTAGGGCCTACAATGAGCAGTTCTTC.